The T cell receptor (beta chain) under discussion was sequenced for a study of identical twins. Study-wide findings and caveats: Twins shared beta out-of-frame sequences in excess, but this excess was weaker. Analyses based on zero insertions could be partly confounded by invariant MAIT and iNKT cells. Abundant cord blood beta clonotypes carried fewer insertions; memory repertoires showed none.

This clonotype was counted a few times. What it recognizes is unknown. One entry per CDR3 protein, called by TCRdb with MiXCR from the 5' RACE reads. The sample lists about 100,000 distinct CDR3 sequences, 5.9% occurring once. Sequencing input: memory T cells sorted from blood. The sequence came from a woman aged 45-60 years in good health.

CDR3 DNA: TGTGCCACCAGAGACGGAAGCACAGATACGCAGTATTTT. It encodes CATRDGSTDTQYF. The V and J genes are TRBV24-1 and TRBJ2-3, with D unresolved. Trimming removed 7 bases from V and 0 bases from J, with 7 bases in between. Germline CDR1 is KGHDR and CDR2 is SFDVKD. The CDR3 sequence is 13 residues long.